One and the same sample provided the 2 T cell receptor beta chains below, sequenced in a study of early T cells in non-severe SARS-CoV-2 infection (dated by TCRdb to about 2021). The library was built by means of 5' RACE. TCRdb lists the instrument as NextSeq 500. In-frame beta chains were kept once TCRdb had trimmed the public reads at Q25 with fastp and called clones with MiXCR. Entries that share a CDR3 protein sequence are merged under the most common genes and DNA. The sample includes 43,000 or so distinct CDR3 sequences, with less than 8.5% observed a single time. Jointly, the top ten make up under 9.5% of the sample. Sequencing was performed on whole blood. Every receptor here comes from an adult who was a healthcare worker with PCR-confirmed SARS-CoV-2 infection or an uninfected control (not recorded which).

This chain uses TRBV14 with TRBJ2-7, with D perhaps assigned TRBD1 or TRBD2 (5 bases each). The germline V gene encodes CDR1 SGHDN and CDR2 FVKESK. V dropped 1 base and J dropped 5 bases, with 15 bases sitting between them. The CDR3 sequence is 15 residues long. CDR3 sequence (DNA): TGTGCCAGCAGCCAAGTTGGCGGGCGACAGAACGAGCAGTACTTC. The encoded protein is CASSQVGGRQNEQYF.

In this sample, this clonotype turned up many times. This chain uses TRBV29-1 with TRBJ2-7; the D call may be TRBD1 or TRBD2 (7 bases each). The germline gives CDR1 SQVTM, CDR2 ANQGSEA. V dropped 5 bases and J dropped 4 bases, with 18 bases sitting between them. This CDR3 has 14 residues. The CDR3 reads CSVKGASGEYEQYF. CDR3 nucleotide sequence: TGCAGCGTTAAGGGGGCGAGCGGGGAATACGAGCAGTACTTC.